These T cell receptor beta chains were read from a single sample in a study of blood T cell repertoires in COVID-19. The data were produced by immunoSEQ multiplex PCR, yet TCRdb's version contains in-frame clones alone and is incomplete. The sample yields around 190,000 clones, around 83% seen once. Sequencing was performed on peripheral blood. These receptors were collected from a woman of 80 years or more with acute or convalescent COVID-19. CDR3s include the opening cysteine and the closing phenylalanine or tryptophan. A D gene is named only where the DNA matches it firmly. Rows may omit the clone size; those that give it use once, few, many or a size class.

j_call: TRBJ1-4; v_call: TRBV7-9; clone_size: -; d_call: TRBD1; cdr3_aa: CASSLGDRFNEKLFF; cdr3_nt: TGTGCCAGCAGCTTAGGGGACAGGTTTAATGAAAAACTGTTTTTT
j_call: TRBJ1-6; v_call: TRBV7-2; clone_size: -; d_call: TRBD1; cdr3_aa: CASSLFIGTENSPLHF; cdr3_nt: TGTGCCAGCAGCTTATTTATAGGGACAGAGAATTCACCCCTCCACTTT
j_call: TRBJ1-2; v_call: TRBV6-6; clone_size: -; d_call: -; cdr3_aa: CASNFPGSNYGYTF; cdr3_nt: TGTGCCAGCAATTTTCCAGGCTCTAACTATGGCTACACCTTC
j_call: TRBJ1-1; v_call: TRBV12-5; clone_size: -; d_call: -; cdr3_aa: CASGLAYSNTEAFF; cdr3_nt: TGTGCTAGTGGTTTGGCCTACTCGAACACTGAAGCTTTCTTT
j_call: TRBJ1-2; v_call: TRBV30; clone_size: -; d_call: TRBD1; cdr3_aa: CAWMDRDYGYTF; cdr3_nt: TGTGCCTGGATGGACAGGGACTATGGCTACACCTTC
j_call: TRBJ2-7; v_call: TRBV7-2; clone_size: -; d_call: TRBD1; cdr3_aa: CASSLAGTGSYEQYF; cdr3_nt: TGTGCCAGCAGCTTAGCTGGGACAGGGTCCTACGAGCAGTACTTC
j_call: TRBJ2-2; v_call: TRBV7-3; clone_size: -; d_call: -; cdr3_aa: CASSLITNTGELFF; cdr3_nt: TGTGCCAGCAGCTTAATAACTAACACCGGGGAGCTGTTTTTT
j_call: TRBJ2-7; v_call: TRBV6-5; clone_size: -; d_call: -; cdr3_aa: CASSYFSSGEQYF; cdr3_nt: TGTGCCAGCAGTTACTTCAGTAGCGGCGAGCAGTACTTC
j_call: TRBJ1-5; v_call: TRBV10-1; clone_size: -; d_call: -; cdr3_aa: CASSETRQPQHF; cdr3_nt: TGCGCCAGCAGTGAAACGCGGCAGCCCCAGCATTTT
j_call: TRBJ2-5; v_call: TRBV5-1; clone_size: -; d_call: TRBD2; cdr3_aa: CASSNGGEETQYF; cdr3_nt: TGCGCCAGCAGCAACGGGGGGGAAGAGACCCAGTACTTC
j_call: TRBJ1-2; v_call: TRBV7-2; clone_size: -; d_call: -; cdr3_aa: CASTLTGPVGGYTF; cdr3_nt: TGTGCCAGCACTCTAACAGGGCCGGTGGGTGGCTACACCTTC
j_call: TRBJ2-5; v_call: TRBV11-3; clone_size: -; d_call: -; cdr3_aa: CASSRIGWETQYF; cdr3_nt: TGTGCCAGCAGCCGAATCGGGTGGGAGACCCAGTACTTC
j_call: TRBJ1-5; v_call: TRBV27; clone_size: -; d_call: -; cdr3_aa: CASRFDRQVDQPQHF; cdr3_nt: TGTGCCAGCCGCTTTGACAGGCAGGTAGATCAGCCCCAGCATTTT
j_call: TRBJ1-2; v_call: TRBV10-3; clone_size: -; d_call: -; cdr3_aa: CAITVQGRGYTF; cdr3_nt: TGTGCCATCACTGTACAGGGCCGGGGCTACACCTTC
j_call: TRBJ1-4; v_call: TRBV18; clone_size: -; d_call: -; cdr3_aa: CASSPWASDEKLFF; cdr3_nt: TGTGCCAGCTCACCCTGGGCCTCAGATGAAAAACTGTTTTTT
j_call: TRBJ1-3; v_call: TRBV9; clone_size: -; d_call: -; cdr3_aa: CASSSGSSGNTIYF; cdr3_nt: TGTGCCAGCAGCTCGGGGTCTAGTGGAAACACCATATATTTT
j_call: TRBJ2-7; v_call: TRBV7-2; clone_size: -; d_call: TRBD1; cdr3_aa: CASSPRQGAYEQYF; cdr3_nt: TGTGCCAGCAGTCCCCGACAGGGCGCCTACGAGCAGTACTTC
j_call: TRBJ1-1; v_call: TRBV7-2; clone_size: few; d_call: -; cdr3_aa: CASSTTNTEAFF; cdr3_nt: TGTGCCAGCAGCACAACGAACACTGAAGCTTTCTTT
j_call: TRBJ2-1; v_call: TRBV27; clone_size: -; d_call: -; cdr3_aa: CASSSPAWSQSEQFF; cdr3_nt: TGTGCCAGCAGTTCGCCGGCGTGGAGTCAAAGTGAGCAGTTCTTC
j_call: TRBJ1-1; v_call: TRBV19; clone_size: -; d_call: -; cdr3_aa: CASSNRDIIPNTEAFF; cdr3_nt: TGTGCCAGTAGTAACCGGGACATAATTCCTAACACTGAAGCTTTCTTT
j_call: TRBJ1-5; v_call: TRBV27; clone_size: -; d_call: -; cdr3_aa: CASSLGGGTQPQHF; cdr3_nt: TGTGCCAGCAGTCTAGGGGGGGGTACTCAGCCCCAGCATTTT
j_call: TRBJ1-6; v_call: TRBV5-5; clone_size: few; d_call: -; cdr3_aa: CASSWSGTSYSPLHF; cdr3_nt: TGTGCCAGCAGCTGGTCCGGGACATCATATTCACCCCTCCACTTT
j_call: TRBJ1-1; v_call: TRBV3-1/TRBV3-2; clone_size: -; d_call: TRBD1; cdr3_aa: CASSRGQGAEAFF; cdr3_nt: TGTGCCAGCAGCCGAGGACAGGGGGCTGAAGCTTTCTTT
j_call: TRBJ2-3; v_call: TRBV11-2; clone_size: few; d_call: -; cdr3_aa: CASSPGGRGFADTQYF; cdr3_nt: TGTGCCAGCAGCCCCGGGGGCAGGGGGTTCGCAGATACGCAGTATTTT
j_call: TRBJ1-4; v_call: TRBV7-9; clone_size: -; d_call: -; cdr3_aa: CASSSRAATNEKLFF; cdr3_nt: TGTGCCAGCAGCTCACGCGCGGCAACTAATGAAAAACTGTTTTTT
j_call: TRBJ1-2; v_call: TRBV5-6; clone_size: -; d_call: -; cdr3_aa: CASSFFGGYLDGYTF; cdr3_nt: TGTGCCAGCAGCTTCTTCGGAGGGTACCTGGATGGCTACACCTTC